The clone carrying this T cell receptor (beta chain) was seen only a few times. These data come from a study of blood T cells in healthy people across ages. V gave up 4 bases and J gave up 2 bases, with 13 bases separating them. Looked up from germline, CDR1 is SGHRS and CDR2 is YFSETQ. The CDR3 is 15 amino acids. Healthy individuals of Caucasian origin from Russia, aged 6 to 90, served as donors. PBMCs numbering at least 7 million were isolated per sample. With a J-beta primer mix and a sample-barcoded 5' primer, a second PCR ran about 7 to 12 cycles. TCRdb processed the 5' RACE reads anew with MiXCR; each CDR3 protein has one entry. The sample holds approximately 800,000 distinct CDR3 sequences, about 37% seen once.

What was sequenced was blood. The chain combines TRBV5-1 with TRBJ1-5; possible D gene TRBD1, 5 bases. The receptor comes from a man aged 18 to 30 in good health. CDR3 sequence (DNA): TGCGCCAGCAGCGCCGGGGGGTTGGGCAATCAGCCCCAGCATTTT. As protein: CASSAGGLGNQPQHF.